The 28 T cell receptor delta chains presented below share a single source sample, sequenced in a study of γδ T cells in repeated Plasmodium falciparum infection. Bulk repertoires came from Vgamma9/Vdelta2+ or Vdelta2-negative gammadelta T cells flow-sorted from PBMC. TCRdb redid the clone calls on the multiplex PCR reads with CATT. The sample consists of some 100,000 delta-chain clones, under 1.5% of them appearing once. Sample: gamma-delta T cells from blood. These receptor sequences come from a pool of human donors (malaria-infected and uninfected, not separated).

With respect to this clone: This likely stems from a read error, as it lies one base from a far larger clone. Distinct nucleotide sequences in the sample also encode this CDR3. The V gene is TRDV3; the J gene was not called. Germline CDR1 is TVYSNPD and CDR2 is GDNSRS (reference sequence). The CDR3 is 17 residues long. The CDR3 DNA sequence: TGTGCCTTTAGTTGGAGTCTTCGGGTCTGGTACACCGATAAACTCATTTTT. Residues: CAFSWSLRVWYTDKLIF.

By frequency in the sample, this clone is medium-sized. This chain uses TRDV1 with TRDJ1; 9 positions match TRDD3. CDR1 and CDR2 from the germline V gene are TSWWSYY and QGS. Trimming removed 0 bases from V and 0 bases from J; junction bases left unmatched: 14. This CDR3 is built from 20 residues. For the CDR3, the DNA is TGTGCTCTTGGGGAACTAACCTCTTGGGGGATATGCCCCTACACCGATAAACTCATCTTT. This translates into CALGELTSWGICPYTDKLIF.

This clone was observed a handful of times. The TCRdb protein, from a much larger clone, departs from this DNA's translation at residue 8, likely by read error; the protein shown derives from the DNA. The rearrangement joins TRDV2 to TRDJ2, with 9 nucleotides matching TRDD3. This CDR3 region has 19 residues. From germline, CDR1 is GEAIGNYY and CDR2 EKD. Trimming at V came to 0 bases and at J to 0 bases, leaving 10 bases not matched to a gene. The CDR3 nucleotides are TGTGCCTGTGACACCCGACTTTTCTGGGGGATTCCTTTGACAGCACAACTCTTCTTT. It codes for CACDTRLFWGIPLTAQLFF.

This clone has at least ten counts. The protein that TCRdb holds for this DNA derives from a much larger clone and differs from the translated DNA at residue 11, which likely indicates a read error; the protein shown here is translated from the DNA. V is TRDV1 and J is TRDJ1; a possible D gene is TRDD2 (6 bases). From germline, CDR1 is TSWWSYY and CDR2 QGS. The V end was cut by 0 bases, the J end by 0 bases, with 20 bases between. The CDR3 spans 19 residues. The CDR3 here is CALGELSYQGGSYTDKLIF. Written as DNA, the CDR3 is TGTGCTCTTGGGGAACTATCCTACCAGGGGGGTAGCTACACCGATAAACTCATCTTT.

For this clone: Since a far larger clone is one base different, this is likely a read error. In the same sample, other DNA sequences code for this CDR3. The chain combines TRDV1 with TRDJ1; 13 bases line up with TRDD3. The J gene was not available in TCRdb and was assigned here by matching the DNA to germline segments. The junction had 22 bases not matched to a gene; V was cut back by 4 bases and J by 2 bases. The CDR3 is 22 amino acids. The germline CDR1 and CDR2 sequences are TSWWSYY and QGS. As DNA, the CDR3 is TGTGCTCTTGGGGTGCCCTTCCTCTCGATCAGTTACTGGGGGATACGGACCGATAAACTCATCTTT. Residues: CALGVPFLSISYWGIRTDKLIF.

Notes on this clone: For this DNA, TCRdb reports the protein of a much larger clone, which diverges at residue 3, most likely from a read error; the protein presented here is translated directly from the DNA. This rearrangement joins TRDV1 to TRDJ1; 8 bases match TRDD3. In the absence of a J gene in TCRdb, the DNA was matched to germline to assign it here. Germline V gene sequence: CDR1 TSWWSYY, CDR2 QGS. This CDR3 is 19 amino acids long. CDR3 nucleotides: TGTGCTCCTGGGTGCCTGCCTTCTGACTGGGGGGTATACACCGATAAACTCATCTTT. It is translated as CAPGCLPSDWGVYTDKLIF.

As concerns this clone: TCRdb's protein for this DNA is that of a much larger clone and differs from the translation at residue 6, likely a read error; the protein shown is the DNA translation. This sequence joins TRDV2 and TRDJ1, with D unclear. No J gene is reported in TCRdb; it was inferred here by comparing the DNA with germline. V was trimmed by 1 base and J by 0 bases, leaving 17 bases between them. The CDR3 spans 17 residues. Germline CDR1 and CDR2: GEAIGNYY and EKD. The CDR3 coding sequence is TGTGCCTGTGACACAATTGCCCGTCTGGTGTACACCGATAAACTCATCTTT. Its protein product is CACDTIARLVYTDKLIF.

This clone was seen repeatedly, ten times or more. This sequence joins TRDV2 and TRDJ1; TRDD3 matches at 13 bases. The junction had 11 bases not matched to a gene; V was cut back by 4 bases and J by 1 base. Germline lookup yields CDR1 GEAIGNYY and CDR2 EKD. CDR3 length: 18 amino acids. Written as DNA, the CDR3 is TGTGCCTGTGATTTCGTACTGGGGGATACGGGGGGCACCGATAAACTCATCTTT. It codes for CACDFVLGDTGGTDKLIF.

Regarding this clone: TCRdb records a much larger clone's protein for this DNA, with a difference at residue 12 that likely arises from a read error; the protein given is the translation of the DNA. In nucleotides, the CDR3 is TGTGCCTGTTCCTACGTTGGGGAGAGCGGGGGACCCGATAAACTCATCTTT. As protein: CACSYVGESGGPDKLIF. The chain employs TRDV2 and TRDJ1, with D perhaps matching TRDD2 or TRDD3 (6 bases each). With 6 bases removed from V and 3 bases from J, the gap between germline ends came to 25 bases. This CDR3 is 17 amino acids long. Germline loops: CDR1 GEAIGNYY, CDR2 EKD.

This clone has ten or more counts. V usage is TRDV1 and J usage is TRDJ2; TRDD3 is a possible D gene (6 bases). The germline V gene has CDR1 TSWWSYY and CDR2 QGS. CDR3 length equals 17 residues. V dropped 0 bases and J dropped 3 bases, with 14 bases sitting between them. This CDR3 reads CALGELRAGGMTAQLFF. CDR3 bases: TGTGCTCTTGGGGAACTAAGGGCAGGGGGAATGACAGCACAACTCTTCTTT.

This clone showed up many times. The chain carries TRDV1 and TRDJ4; 9 nucleotides align to TRDD3. The J gene is absent in TCRdb and was assigned here via DNA matching to germline. In germline, CDR1 is TSWWSYY, CDR2 QGS. The CDR3 is made up of 30 amino acids. V trimming: 0 bases; J trimming: 0 bases; junction bases outside the gene matches: 47. The CDR3 loop is CALGELWVSYPGGLHRVSSASPIGPRPLIF. CDR3 in DNA: TGTGCTCTTGGGGAACTGTGGGTTTCCTACCCTGGGGGATTGCATCGGGTAAGCTCTGCTTCTCCCATCGGCCCCAGACCCCTGATCTTT.

This clone came up a few times. TCRdb shows a much larger clone's protein in place of this DNA's translation, and the two differ at residue 10, likely through a read error; the protein shown is translated from the DNA. This chain joins TRDV2 and TRDJ1; TRDD3 aligns across 7 bases. Germline V gene lookup returns CDR1 GEAIGNYY and CDR2 EKD. The CDR3 loop spans 16 amino acids. Losses at the gene ends were 1 base for V and 2 bases for J; bases not matched to a gene: 9. As DNA, the CDR3 is TGTGCCTGTGACACGCTGGGGGGGGAGGAAACCGATAAACTCATCTTT. Protein product: CACDTLGGEETDKLIF.

Comments on this clone: A read error likely explains this, since a far larger clone differs by one base. This sample includes further DNA sequences coding for the same CDR3. The gene calls are TRDV2 and TRDJ1; a weak D match, TRDD3 (6 bases). The J gene, missing from TCRdb, was assigned here through DNA to germline matching. V lost 2 bases and J 2 bases, leaving 29 bases between the germline ends. The CDR3 extends over 20 amino acids. Per germline, CDR1 GEAIGNYY and CDR2 EKD. CDR3 loop: CACDRRYWVTKGRTTDKLIF. The CDR3 region has the DNA TGTGCCTGTGACAGACGGTACTGGGTTACCAAGGGGAGGACGACCGATAAACTCATCTTT.

This clone has a handful of counts. This probably arose from a read error, given a far larger clone one base away. Distinct nucleotide sequences in the sample also encode this CDR3. This chain joins TRDV2 and TRDJ1; 9 bases are shared with TRDD3. No J gene is reported in TCRdb; it was inferred here by comparing the DNA with germline. The CDR3 sequence is 15 residues long. The J segment lost 2 bases and the V segment lost 0 bases, leaving 3 bases of the junction unmatched. CDR1 and CDR2 (germline): GEAIGNYY, EKD. The CDR3 sequence: CACDTGTGGTDKLIF. DNA of the CDR3: TGTGCCTGTGACACCGGTACTGGGGGAACCGATAAACTCATCTTT.

Remarks on this clone: The protein TCRdb lists belongs to a much larger clone and differs from this DNA's translation at residue 6, which points to a read error; the protein shown is made from the DNA. J is TRDJ1 and V is TRDV1; TRDD3 matches 7 bases. The CDR3 sequence is 22 residues long. Germline lookup yields CDR1 TSWWSYY and CDR2 QGS. V was clipped by 1 base and J by 0 bases; unmatched bases: 23. Here the CDR3 reads CALGEQTFSPNWGPPYTDKLIF. CDR3 DNA sequence: TGTGCTCTTGGGGAACAGACCTTCTCCCCAAACTGGGGCCCCCCCTACACCGATAAACTCATCTTT.

Turning to this clone: The protein given by TCRdb reflects a much larger clone and differs at residue 10 from this DNA's translation, likely from a read error; the protein shown is the DNA's translation. This rearrangement joins TRDV1 to TRDJ1; tentatively, D is TRDD3 (6 bases). No J gene was available from TCRdb, and it was assigned here by a germline match of the DNA. Between the trimmed V and J ends, which lost 2 bases and 0 bases, there was a span of 22 bases. This CDR3 region has 19 residues. Germline lookup yields CDR1 TSWWSYY and CDR2 QGS. CDR3 DNA sequence: TGTGCTCTTGGGGAAGGTCGGATCTGGGTGATACGGTACACCGATAAACTCATCTTT. It translates to CALGEGRIWVIRYTDKLIF.

This clone was detected a few times. A far larger clone is only one base removed, so a read error is likely. Other DNA sequences in the sample encode the same CDR3. CDR3: CACDTIWEADKLIF. The CDR3 bases are TGTGCCTGTGACACCATCTGGGAAGCTGATAAACTCATCTTT. The chain links TRDV2 to TRDJ1, with a possible D match to TRDD3 (5 bases). TCRdb gives no J gene; it was assigned here by matching the DNA to germline. In germline, CDR1 is GEAIGNYY, CDR2 EKD. The V and J ends lost 0 bases and 5 bases respectively, with 12 bases between them. The CDR3 has 14 amino acids.

This clone was seen only a few times. The TCRdb record carries a much larger clone's protein, which differs from this DNA's translation at residue 8; a read error is the likely cause, and the protein listed here is the DNA translation. J is TRDJ1 and V is TRDV1; D unresolved. V gave up 2 bases and J gave up 4 bases, with 32 bases separating them. Germline V gives CDR1 TSWWSYY, CDR2 QGS. This CDR3 is 21 amino acids long. CDR3 sequence reads: CALGEATLRGVWRGQSDKLIF. The CDR3 bases are TGTGCTCTTGGGGAAGCTACGCTTAGAGGGGTTTGGAGGGGCCAAAGCGATAAACTCATCTTT.

This clone was detected a few times. TCRdb attributes to this sequence the protein of a much larger clone, which differs from the DNA translation at residue 9; a read error is likely, and the protein displayed is translated from the DNA. The rearrangement uses TRDV1 and TRDJ1; D gene unclear. The CDR3 runs 16 residues. The germline gives CDR1 TSWWSYY, CDR2 QGS. The V end lost 0 bases, the J end lost 0 bases, and 11 bases lay between the germline ends. The CDR3 region has the DNA TGTGCTCTTGGGGAACTGAGCTGGAGATACACCGATAAACTCATCTTT. This sequence encodes CALGELSWRYTDKLIF.

This chain uses TRDV1 with TRDJ1, with unresolved D. Since TCRdb gives no J gene, matching the DNA to germline was used here to assign it. This CDR3 region has 18 residues. Germline V gene lookup returns CDR1 TSWWSYY and CDR2 QGS. V was pared by 3 bases and J by 0 bases, with 20 bases between. The CDR3 nucleotides read TGTGCTCTTGGGGACCCTTTCCCGGGAAAAGGGAACACCGATAAACTCATCTTT. Amino acid sequence: CALGDPFPGKGNTDKLIF.

The table lists this clone with a few counts. The protein in TCRdb stems from a much larger clone and differs at residue 4 from this DNA's translation, likely a read error; here the protein is translated from the DNA. This sequence joins TRDV1 and TRDJ3; 11 bases are shared with TRDD3. The J gene is absent in TCRdb and was assigned here via DNA matching to germline. CDR1 and CDR2 (germline): TSWWSYY, QGS. CDR3 length: 23 residues. The CDR3, as DNA: TGTGCTCTTGAGGAACGTTTTCTTTACTGGGGGATAATCACCTCCTGGGACACCCGACAGATGTTTTTC. This gives the protein CALEERFLYWGIITSWDTRQMFF.

This clone was seen a few times. A far larger clone differs by one base, so this is likely a read error. The chain uses TRDV2 and TRDJ1; 9 positions match TRDD3. No J gene was available from TCRdb, and it was assigned here by a germline match of the DNA. CDR3 length: 14 residues. CDR1 GEAIGNYY and CDR2 EKD come from the germline V gene. CDR3 DNA: TGCGCCTGTGACGGGGGGATACAGACCGATAAACTCATCTTT. This encodes CACDGGIQTDKLIF.

This clone was detected ten times or more. V and J are TRDV1 and TRDJ1; TRDD3 aligns across 7 bases. The CDR3 contains 20 residues. Germline-derived CDR1 and CDR2 are TSWWSYY and QGS. The V gene end was trimmed by 0 bases and the J gene end by 0 bases; junction bases not matched to a gene: 16. In DNA form, the CDR3 reads TGTGCTCTTGGGGAACTAACCCTTTTTGTGGATACGTGGTACACCGATAAACTCATCTTT. This codes for CALGELTLFVDTWYTDKLIF.

This clone has more than one count but fewer than ten. This DNA's translation differs at residue 5 from TCRdb's protein, which comes from a much larger clone; a read error is likely, and the protein shown is translated from the DNA. At the DNA level, this CDR3 is encoded by other sequences in the same sample as well. V usage is TRDV1 and J usage is TRDJ1; 10 positions match TRDD3. Germline-derived CDR1 and CDR2 are TSWWSYY and QGS. The CDR3 has 25 amino acids. With V trimmed by 3 bases and J by 3 bases, 34 bases remained unmatched. The CDR3 spells CALGDPSWRAPADRVLGDTSDKLIF. CDR3 sequence (DNA): TGTGCTCTTGGGGATCCCTCTTGGCGAGCCCCTGCGGACAGAGTTTTGGGGGATACATCCGATAAACTCATCTTT.

This clone has just a few counts. One base separates it from a far larger clone, so it is likely a read error. The same CDR3 also results from other DNA sequences found in this sample. This chain joins TRDV2 and TRDJ1; D remains ambiguous. TCRdb lists no J gene, so it was determined here by aligning the DNA to germline. The CDR3 has 17 residues. The V gene's germline CDR1 is GEAIGNYY and CDR2 EKD. V gave up 3 bases and J gave up 3 bases, with 22 bases separating them. Here the CDR3 reads CACDALTTLRPADKLIF. The CDR3 bases are TGTGCCTGTGACGCGTTAACTACCCTGCGCCCGGCCGATAAACTCATCTTT.

This clone was seen ten or more times. The CDR3 protein is CACDSVLGVQQYTDKLIF. In DNA form, the CDR3 reads TGTGCCTGTGACTCGGTACTGGGGGTCCAACAGTACACCGATAAACTCATCTTT. The chain carries TRDV2 and TRDJ1, with 8 bases lining up with TRDD3. Germline matching of the DNA provided the J gene here, since TCRdb leaves it blank. The CDR3 is 18 amino acids. V lost 3 bases, J lost 0 bases, and 14 bases stayed unmatched. Germline lookup yields CDR1 GEAIGNYY and CDR2 EKD.

For this clone: The protein given by TCRdb reflects a much larger clone and differs at residue 6 from this DNA's translation, likely from a read error; the protein shown is the DNA's translation. The genes are TRDV2 and TRDJ3; the match to TRDD3 covers 11 bases. TCRdb leaves out the J gene; it was filled in here by matching the DNA to germline. Losses at the gene ends were 3 bases for V and 1 base for J; bases not matched to a gene: 7. Germline lookup yields CDR1 GEAIGNYY and CDR2 EKD. This CDR3 spans 19 amino acids. The CDR3 spells CACDPCTGGYSWDTRQMFF. In DNA form, the CDR3 reads TGTGCCTGTGACCCATGTACTGGGGGATATTCCTGGGACACCCGACAGATGTTTTTC.

On this clone: Only one base separates this from a far larger clonotype, so it likely reflects a read error. Other DNA sequences in the sample encode the same CDR3. The V segment is TRDV2, and no J call was made; no check of the table's D call, TRDD3, against the DNA was made. Germline V gene sequence: CDR1 GEAIGNYY, CDR2 EKD. The CDR3 loop spans 16 amino acids. The CDR3 coding sequence is TGTGCCTGTGGAACTGGGCTCCACCCGGGCACCGATAAGCTCATCTTT. It translates to CACGTGLHPGTDKLIF.